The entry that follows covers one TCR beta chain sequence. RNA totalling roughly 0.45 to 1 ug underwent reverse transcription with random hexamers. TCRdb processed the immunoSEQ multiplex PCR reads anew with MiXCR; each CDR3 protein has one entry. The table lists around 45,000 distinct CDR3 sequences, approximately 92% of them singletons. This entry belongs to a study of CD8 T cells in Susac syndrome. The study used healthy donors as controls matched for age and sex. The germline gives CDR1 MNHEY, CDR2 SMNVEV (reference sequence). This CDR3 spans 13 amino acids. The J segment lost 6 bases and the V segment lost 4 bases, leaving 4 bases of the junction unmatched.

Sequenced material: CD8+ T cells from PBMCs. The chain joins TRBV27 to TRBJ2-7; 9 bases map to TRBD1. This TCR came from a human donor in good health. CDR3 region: CASSWDREREQYF. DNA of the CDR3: TGTGCCAGCAGTTGGGACAGGGAGCGCGAGCAGTACTTC.